These 19 T cell receptor beta chains originate from one sample sequenced in a study of blood T cell repertoires in COVID-19. TCRdb keeps only in-frame clones here, not all; method: immunoSEQ multiplex PCR. Of 26,000 or so clones in the sample, roughly 89% were seen once. The sequenced sample consisted of peripheral blood. These receptors all come from a man aged 70 or older with acute or convalescent COVID-19.

This clone was observed once. The J gene is TRBJ2-3, the V gene TRBV5-6, with D possibly matching TRBD2 (6 bases). The CDR3 consists of 16 residues. The germline V gene has CDR1 SGHDT and CDR2 YYEEEE. V was pared by 3 bases and J by 2 bases, with 16 bases between. The CDR3 DNA is TGTGCCAGCAGCTCGGGACTCCGGGCGCTCACAGATACGCAGTATTTT. It specifies CASSSGLRALTDTQYF.

J is TRBJ1-1 and V is TRBV7-8; D is perhaps TRBD1 (5 bases). Germline lookup yields CDR1 SGHVS and CDR2 FQNEAQ. The CDR3 runs 14 residues. V lost 3 bases and J lost 4, with 12 bases in between. The CDR3 loop reads CASSFPGGSTEAFF. CDR3 coding DNA: TGTGCCAGCAGCTTCCCCGGGGGTTCCACTGAAGCTTTCTTT.

The genes are TRBV2 and TRBJ1-1; 9 positions agree with TRBD1. This CDR3 is 16 amino acids long. Germline V gene data show CDR1 as SNHLY and CDR2 as FYNNEI. V shed 6 bases, J shed 0 bases, and the junction held 8 bases outside the gene matches. The CDR3 loop reads CASRDRGSPMNTEAFF. In DNA form, the CDR3 reads TGTGCCAGCAGGGACAGGGGCAGCCCCATGAACACTGAAGCTTTCTTT.

This chain joins TRBV27 and TRBJ2-5, with a weak D call TRBD2 (5 bases). The V gene's germline CDR1 is MNHEY and CDR2 SMNVEV (reference sequence). V was clipped by 6 bases and J by 1 base, with 18 bases between them. This CDR3 spans 16 amino acids. CDR3 residues: CASSPQPGLFQETQYF. The CDR3 nucleotides are TGTGCCAGCAGCCCCCAGCCCGGACTTTTCCAAGAGACCCAGTACTTC.

The chain uses TRBV18 and TRBJ2-7, with D tentatively TRBD2 (6 bases). Between the trimmed V and J ends, which lost 2 bases and 2 bases, there was a span of 10 bases. The CDR3 runs 14 residues. Germline V lookup: CDR1 KGHSH, CDR2 LQKENI. CDR3 amino acids: CASSPSGGAYEQYF. Here the CDR3 DNA reads TGTGCCAGCTCACCATCCGGAGGGGCCTACGAGCAGTACTTC.

The rearrangement uses TRBV15 and TRBJ1-2; 7 bases are shared with TRBD1. CDR3 length equals 14 residues. V was pared by 5 bases and J by 9 bases, with 12 bases of the junction left unmatched. The germline CDR1 and CDR2 sequences are LNHNV and YYDKDF (reference sequence). CDR3 in DNA: TGTGCCACCAGCTCCCGGGACAGACCCTTAAGCTACACCTTC. Translated, it gives CATSSRDRPLSYTF.

V usage is TRBV5-5 and J usage is TRBJ1-2, with 8 bases matching TRBD1. Trimming cost V 4 bases and J 3 bases; bases outside gene matches: 8. The germline gives CDR1 SGHKS, CDR2 YYEKEE (reference sequence). The CDR3 has 15 residues. Written as DNA, the CDR3 is TGTGCCAGCAGCGCCATATCACAGGGGGACTATGGCTACACCTTC. It translates to CASSAISQGDYGYTF.

This rearrangement joins TRBV5-1 to TRBJ1-3; maybe TRBD1 (5 bases). V was pared by 4 bases and J by 3 bases, with 11 bases between. The length of the CDR3 is 14 residues. CDR1 SGHRS and CDR2 YFSETQ come from the germline V gene. CDR3 nucleotide sequence: TGCGCCAGCAGCAGTCGGACAAGTGGAAACACCATATATTTT. Protein sequence: CASSSRTSGNTIYF. The whole variable domain, filled in from reference TRBV5-1 and TRBJ1-3, reads KAGVTQTPRYLIKTRGQQVTLSCSPISGHRSVSWYQQTPGQGLQFLFEYFSETQRNKGNFPGRFSGRQFSNSRSEMNVSTLELGDSALYLCASSSRTSGNTIYFGEGSWLTVV.

The rearrangement uses TRBV7-6 and TRBJ1-5; 8 bases are shared with TRBD1. The J segment lost 7 bases and the V segment lost 5 bases, leaving 19 bases of the junction unmatched. Germline values: CDR1 SGHVS, CDR2 FNYEAQ. This CDR3 spans 18 amino acids. The CDR3 DNA follows: TGTGCCAGCAGCCAACTGGGGGTAGACAGGGGAGTAACACAGCCCCAGCATTTT. Its protein is CASSQLGVDRGVTQPQHF.

The chain couples TRBV28 to TRBJ1-1, with D perhaps matching TRBD1 (5 bases). The CDR3 totals 11 residues. Trimming removed 2 bases at V and 11 bases at J, with 9 bases between. CDR1 and CDR2 from the germline V gene are MDHEN and SYDVKM. The CDR3 reads CASSLQGNAFF. CDR3 DNA sequence: TGTGCCAGCAGTTTACAGGGTAATGCTTTCTTT.

The V call is TRBV9, the J call TRBJ1-2; 7 positions match TRBD1. The CDR3 consists of 14 residues. The V segment lost 4 bases and the J segment 4 bases; nucleotides outside the gene matches: 7. The germline CDR1 and CDR2 sequences are SGDLS and YYNGEE. The CDR3 nucleotides read TGTGCCAGCAGCCCCCGGACAGGACCCTATGGCTACACCTTC. Its translation is CASSPRTGPYGYTF.

This chain links TRBV4-2 with TRBJ2-2; TRBD2 matches at 8 bases. CDR1 and CDR2 from the germline V gene are LGHNA and YNFKEQ. The V segment lost 0 bases and the J segment 5 bases; nucleotides outside the gene matches: 14. This CDR3 contains 19 residues. The chain's CDR3 is CASSQEGIREGRQTGELFF. The CDR3 DNA reads as TGTGCCAGCAGCCAAGAAGGAATTCGGGAGGGCCGGCAAACCGGGGAGCTGTTTTTT.

J is TRBJ1-2 and V is TRBV7-2; tentatively, D is TRBD1 (6 bases). V was shortened by 5 bases and J by 8 bases, with 15 bases between the two germline ends. The length of the CDR3 is 13 residues. CDR1 SGHTA and CDR2 FQGNSA come from the germline V gene. CDR3 in amino acids: CASSDNRVGGYTF. The CDR3 DNA sequence: TGTGCCAGCAGCGACAACAGGGTAGGCGGCTACACCTTC. Variable domain in full (rest from reference TRBV7-2 and TRBJ1-2): GAGVSQSPSNKVTEKGKDVELRCDPISGHTALYWYRQSLGQGLEFLIYFQGNSAPDKSGLPSDRFSAERTGGSVSTLTIQRTQQEDSAVYLCASSDNRVGGYTFGSGTRLTVV.

This sequence joins TRBV27 and TRBJ2-5; 7 bases match TRBD1. J was trimmed by 5 bases and V by 2 bases; bases with no gene match: 2. The CDR3 covers 13 residues. Germline values: CDR1 MNHEY, CDR2 SMNVEV (reference sequence). The CDR3 region has the DNA TGTGCCAGCAGTTTAGGCAGGGGGGAGACCCAGTACTTC. It is translated as CASSLGRGETQYF.

This chain connects TRBV18 to TRBJ1-1; 7 nucleotides agree with TRBD1. Germline CDR1 reads KGHSH; CDR2 reads LQKENI. The CDR3 is 16 amino acids. With V trimmed by 0 bases and J by 1 base, 5 bases remained unmatched. DNA for the CDR3: TGTGCCAGCTCACCACCCAGGGGGACAACGAACACTGAAGCTTTCTTT. Its protein is CASSPPRGTTNTEAFF.

This clone was seen only a few times. The genes are TRBV12-3 or TRBV12-4 and TRBJ1-1; TRBD1 matches 7 bases. This CDR3 is 13 amino acids long. The V gene end was trimmed by 5 bases and the J gene end by 1 base; junction bases not matched to a gene: 1. The CDR3 DNA follows: TGTGCCAGCAGTCAGGGGGGGAACACTGAAGCTTTCTTT. Amino acid sequence: CASSQGGNTEAFF.

This chain links TRBV5-1 with TRBJ1-3; maybe TRBD1 (6 bases). From germline, CDR1 is SGHRS and CDR2 YFSETQ. The CDR3 runs 15 residues. V lost 0 bases to trimming and J lost 0 bases, with 7 bases between them. The DNA for the CDR3 is TGCGCCAGCAGCTTGGCAGGGGACTCTGGAAACACCATATATTTT. It codes for CASSLAGDSGNTIYF.

The chain uses TRBV7-9 and TRBJ1-5, with 7 bases lining up with TRBD1. There are 14 residues in the CDR3. CDR1 and CDR2 from the germline V gene are SEHNR and FQNEAQ (reference sequence). Trimming cost V 5 bases and J 5 bases; bases outside gene matches: 6. The CDR3 region is CASSPGQEYQPQHF. The DNA of the CDR3 is TGTGCCAGCAGCCCTGGACAGGAGTATCAGCCCCAGCATTTT.

The gene calls are TRBV7-9 and TRBJ2-7, with D possibly being TRBD2 (5 bases). Germline assignment: CDR1 SEHNR and CDR2 FQNEAQ (reference sequence). The CDR3 consists of 14 residues. V dropped 2 bases and J dropped 2 bases, with 10 bases sitting between them. CDR3 DNA: TGTGCCAGCAGCTTAAATTCCGGGACCTACGAGCAGTACTTC. This translates into CASSLNSGTYEQYF.